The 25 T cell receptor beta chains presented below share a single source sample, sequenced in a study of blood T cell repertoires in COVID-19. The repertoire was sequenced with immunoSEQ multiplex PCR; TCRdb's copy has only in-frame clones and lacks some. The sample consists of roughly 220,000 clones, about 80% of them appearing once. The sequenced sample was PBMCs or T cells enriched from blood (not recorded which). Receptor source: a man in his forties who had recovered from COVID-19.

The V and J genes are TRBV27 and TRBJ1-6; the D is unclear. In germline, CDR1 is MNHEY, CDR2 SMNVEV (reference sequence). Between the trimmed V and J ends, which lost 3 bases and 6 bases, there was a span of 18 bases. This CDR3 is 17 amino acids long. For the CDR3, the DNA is TGTGCCAGCAGTTTCTTTAGAAGAGCGGTTCGTAATTCACCCCTCCACTTT. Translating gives CASSFFRRAVRNSPLHF.

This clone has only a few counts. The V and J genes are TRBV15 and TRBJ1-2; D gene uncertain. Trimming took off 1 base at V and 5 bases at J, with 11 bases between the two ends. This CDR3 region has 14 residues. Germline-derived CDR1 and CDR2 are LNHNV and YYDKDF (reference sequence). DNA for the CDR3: TGTGCCACCAGCAGAGGGTGGCAGATGTATGGCTACACCTTC. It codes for CATSRGWQMYGYTF.

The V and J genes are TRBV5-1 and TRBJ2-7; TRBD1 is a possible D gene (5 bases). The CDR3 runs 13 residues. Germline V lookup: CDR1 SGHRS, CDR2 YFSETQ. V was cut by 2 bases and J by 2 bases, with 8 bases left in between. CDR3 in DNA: TGCGCCAGCAGCTTTGGCAGGGCCTACGAGCAGTACTTC. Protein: CASSFGRAYEQYF.

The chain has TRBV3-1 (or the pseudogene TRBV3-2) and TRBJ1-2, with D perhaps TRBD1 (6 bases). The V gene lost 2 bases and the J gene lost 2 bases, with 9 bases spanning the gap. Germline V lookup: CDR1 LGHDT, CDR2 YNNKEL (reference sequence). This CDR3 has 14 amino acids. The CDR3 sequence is CASSQWDTNYGYTF. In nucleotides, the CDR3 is TGTGCCAGCAGCCAATGGGACACCAACTATGGCTACACCTTC.

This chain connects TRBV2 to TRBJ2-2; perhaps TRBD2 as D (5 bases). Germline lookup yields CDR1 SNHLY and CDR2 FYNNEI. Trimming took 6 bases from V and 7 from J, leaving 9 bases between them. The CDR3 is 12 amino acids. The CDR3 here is CASRPGSGELFF. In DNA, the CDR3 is TGTGCCAGCAGGCCGGGGAGCGGGGAGCTGTTTTTT.

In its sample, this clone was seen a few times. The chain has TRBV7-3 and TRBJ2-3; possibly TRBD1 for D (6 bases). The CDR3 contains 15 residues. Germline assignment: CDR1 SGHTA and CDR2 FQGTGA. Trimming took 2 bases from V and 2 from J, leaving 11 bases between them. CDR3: CASSLSGTYTDTQYF. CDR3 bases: TGTGCCAGCAGCTTATCGGGGACATACACAGATACGCAGTATTTT. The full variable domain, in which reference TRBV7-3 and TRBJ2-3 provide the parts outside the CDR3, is GAGVSQTPSNKVTEKGKYVELRCDPISGHTALYWYRQSLGQGPEFLIYFQGTGAADDSGLPNDRFFAVRPEGSVSTLKIQRTERGDSAVYLCASSLSGTYTDTQYFGPGTRLTVL.

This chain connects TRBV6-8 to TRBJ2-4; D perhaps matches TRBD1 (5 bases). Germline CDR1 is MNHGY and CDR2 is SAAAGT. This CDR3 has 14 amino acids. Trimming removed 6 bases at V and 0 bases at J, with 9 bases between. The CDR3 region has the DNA TGTGCCAGCAGCTCCAGGGTAGCCAAAAACATTCAGTACTTC. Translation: CASSSRVAKNIQYF.

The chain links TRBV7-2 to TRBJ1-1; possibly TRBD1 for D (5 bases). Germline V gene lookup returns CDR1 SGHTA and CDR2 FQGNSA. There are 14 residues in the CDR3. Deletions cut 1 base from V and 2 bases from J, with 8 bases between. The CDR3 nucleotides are TGTGCCAGCAGCTTAGATGGGGCAAACACTGAAGCTTTCTTT. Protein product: CASSLDGANTEAFF.

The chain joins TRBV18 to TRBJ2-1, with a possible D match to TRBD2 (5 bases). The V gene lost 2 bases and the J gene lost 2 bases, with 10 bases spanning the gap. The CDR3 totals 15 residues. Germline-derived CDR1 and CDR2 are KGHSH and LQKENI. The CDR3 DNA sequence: TGTGCCAGCTCACCAGCGGGTGCTACCTACAATGAGCAGTTCTTC. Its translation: CASSPAGATYNEQFF. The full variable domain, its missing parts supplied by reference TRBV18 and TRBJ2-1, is NAGVMQNPRHLVRRRGQEARLRCSPMKGHSHVYWYRQLPEEGLKFMVYLQKENIIDESGMPKERFSAEFPKEGPSILRIQQVVRGDSAAYFCASSPAGATYNEQFFGPGTRLTVL.

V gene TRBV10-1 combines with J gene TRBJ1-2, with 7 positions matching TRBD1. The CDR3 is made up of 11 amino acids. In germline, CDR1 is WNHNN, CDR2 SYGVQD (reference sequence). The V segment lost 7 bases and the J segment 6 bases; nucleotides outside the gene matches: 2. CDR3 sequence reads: CASNRGNGYTF. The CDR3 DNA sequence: TGCGCCAGCAACAGGGGAAATGGCTACACCTTC.

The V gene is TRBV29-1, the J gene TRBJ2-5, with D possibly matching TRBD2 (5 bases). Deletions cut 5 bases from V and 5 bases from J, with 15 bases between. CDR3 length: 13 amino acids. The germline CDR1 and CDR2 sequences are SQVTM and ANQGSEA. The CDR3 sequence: CSVCFGVGETQYF. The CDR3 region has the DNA TGCAGCGTTTGTTTCGGGGTAGGGGAGACCCAGTACTTC.

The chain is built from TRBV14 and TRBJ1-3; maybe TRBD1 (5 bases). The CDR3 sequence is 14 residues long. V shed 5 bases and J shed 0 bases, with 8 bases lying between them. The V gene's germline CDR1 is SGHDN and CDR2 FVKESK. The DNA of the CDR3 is TGTGCCAGCAGCAGACAGTACTCTGGAAACACCATATATTTT. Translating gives CASSRQYSGNTIYF.

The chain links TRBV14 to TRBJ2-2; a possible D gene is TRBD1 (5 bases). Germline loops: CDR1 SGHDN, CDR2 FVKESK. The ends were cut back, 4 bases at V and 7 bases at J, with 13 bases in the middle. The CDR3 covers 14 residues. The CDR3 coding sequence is TGTGCCAGCAGCCTACTTGGACAAAGCGGGGAGCTGTTTTTT. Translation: CASSLLGQSGELFF.

This chain's CDR3 is CASREGSSYEQYF. As DNA, the CDR3 is TGCGCCAGCAGGGAGGGGAGCTCCTACGAGCAGTACTTC. The chain couples TRBV5-1 to TRBJ2-7; TRBD2 might be the D (6 bases). The CDR3 loop spans 13 amino acids. The germline CDR1 and CDR2 sequences are SGHRS and YFSETQ. Trimming stripped 5 bases from V and 0 bases from J, with 9 bases between.

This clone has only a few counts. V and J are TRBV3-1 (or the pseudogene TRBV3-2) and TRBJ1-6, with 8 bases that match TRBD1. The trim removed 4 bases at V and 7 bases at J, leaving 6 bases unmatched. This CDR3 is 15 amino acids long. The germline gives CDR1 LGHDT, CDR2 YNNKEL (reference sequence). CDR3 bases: TGTGCCAGCAGCCCCCGGAGGACAGGGAATTCACCCCTCCACTTT. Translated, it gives CASSPRRTGNSPLHF.

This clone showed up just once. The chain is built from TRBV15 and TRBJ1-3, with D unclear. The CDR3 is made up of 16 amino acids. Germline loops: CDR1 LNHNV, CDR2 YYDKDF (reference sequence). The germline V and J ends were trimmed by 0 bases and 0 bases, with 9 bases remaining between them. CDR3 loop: CATSRDSSVSGNTIYF. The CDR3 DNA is TGTGCCACCAGCAGAGATTCATCAGTCTCTGGAAACACCATATATTTT.

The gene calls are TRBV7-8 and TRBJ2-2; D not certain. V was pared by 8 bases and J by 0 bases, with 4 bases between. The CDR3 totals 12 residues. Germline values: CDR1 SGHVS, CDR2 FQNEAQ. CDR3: CASGANTGELFF. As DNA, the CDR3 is TGTGCCAGCGGAGCGAACACCGGGGAGCTGTTTTTT.

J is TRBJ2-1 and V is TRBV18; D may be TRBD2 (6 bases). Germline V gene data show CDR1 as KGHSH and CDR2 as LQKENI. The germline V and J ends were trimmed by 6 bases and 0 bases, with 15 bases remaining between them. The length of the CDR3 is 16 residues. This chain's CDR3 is CASSAFGGSSYNEQFF. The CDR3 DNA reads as TGTGCCAGCTCGGCTTTTGGGGGGAGCTCCTACAATGAGCAGTTCTTC.

CDR3 protein: CASKDSVGRNTIYF. CDR3 sequence (DNA): TGTGCCAGCAAAGACAGTGTGGGTCGAAACACCATATATTTT. V is TRBV2 and J is TRBJ1-3, with D tentatively TRBD1 (5 bases). Germline V gene sequence: CDR1 SNHLY, CDR2 FYNNEI. V was trimmed by 7 bases and J by 5 bases, leaving 15 bases between them. The CDR3 sequence is 14 residues long.

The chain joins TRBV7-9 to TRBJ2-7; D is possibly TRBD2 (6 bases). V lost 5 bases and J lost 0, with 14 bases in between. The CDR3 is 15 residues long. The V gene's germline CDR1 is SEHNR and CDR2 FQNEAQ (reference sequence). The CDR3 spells CASSALEGFSYEQYF. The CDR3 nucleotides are TGTGCCAGCAGCGCCCTGGAGGGGTTCTCCTACGAGCAGTACTTC.

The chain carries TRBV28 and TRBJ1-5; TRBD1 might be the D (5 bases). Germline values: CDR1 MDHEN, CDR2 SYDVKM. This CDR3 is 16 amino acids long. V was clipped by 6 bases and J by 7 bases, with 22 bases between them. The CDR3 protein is CASSLREGGGFQPQHF. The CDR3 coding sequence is TGTGCCAGCAGCCTCCGGGAGGGTGGGGGGTTCCAGCCCCAGCATTTT.

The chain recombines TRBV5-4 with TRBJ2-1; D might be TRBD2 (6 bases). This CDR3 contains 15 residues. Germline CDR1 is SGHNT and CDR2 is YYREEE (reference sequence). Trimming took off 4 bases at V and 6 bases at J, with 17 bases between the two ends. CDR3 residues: CASSPQGAGGNEQFF. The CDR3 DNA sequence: TGTGCCAGCAGCCCGCAGGGAGCGGGCGGCAATGAGCAGTTCTTC.

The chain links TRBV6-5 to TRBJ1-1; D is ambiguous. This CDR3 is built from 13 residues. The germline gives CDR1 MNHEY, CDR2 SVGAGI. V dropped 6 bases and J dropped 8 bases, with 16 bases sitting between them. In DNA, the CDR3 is TGTGCCAGCAGATCCGGAGGCAGACCAGAAGCTTTCTTT. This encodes CASRSGGRPEAFF.

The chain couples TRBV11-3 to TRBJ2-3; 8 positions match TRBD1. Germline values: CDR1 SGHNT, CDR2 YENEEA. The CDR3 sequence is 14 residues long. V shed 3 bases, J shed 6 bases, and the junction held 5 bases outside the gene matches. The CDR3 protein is CASSFDRGTDTQYF. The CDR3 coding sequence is TGTGCCAGCAGCTTCGACAGGGGTACTGATACGCAGTATTTT.

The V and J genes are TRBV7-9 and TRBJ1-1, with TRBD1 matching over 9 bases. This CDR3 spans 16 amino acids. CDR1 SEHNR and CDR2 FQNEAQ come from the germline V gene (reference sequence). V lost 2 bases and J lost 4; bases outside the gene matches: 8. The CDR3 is CASSLFVGDRVTEAFF. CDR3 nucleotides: TGTGCCAGCAGCTTATTCGTCGGGGACAGGGTCACTGAAGCTTTCTTT.